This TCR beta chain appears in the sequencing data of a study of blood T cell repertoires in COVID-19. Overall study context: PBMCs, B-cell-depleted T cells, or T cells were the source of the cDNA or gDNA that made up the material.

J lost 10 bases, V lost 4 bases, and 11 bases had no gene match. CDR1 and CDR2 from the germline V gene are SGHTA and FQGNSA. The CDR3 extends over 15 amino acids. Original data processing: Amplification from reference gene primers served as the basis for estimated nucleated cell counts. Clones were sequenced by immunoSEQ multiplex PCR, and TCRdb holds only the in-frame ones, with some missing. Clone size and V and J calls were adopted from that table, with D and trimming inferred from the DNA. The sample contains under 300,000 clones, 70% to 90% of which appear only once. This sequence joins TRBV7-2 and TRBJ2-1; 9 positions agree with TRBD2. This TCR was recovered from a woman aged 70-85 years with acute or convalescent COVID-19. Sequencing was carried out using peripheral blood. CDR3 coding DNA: TGTGCCAGCAGCTCAGAGGCAGCGGGGGGCCGGGAGCAGTTCTTC. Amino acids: CASSSEAAGGREQFF.